These 17 T cell receptor beta chains were sequenced from one sample in a study of blood T cell repertoires in COVID-19 (TCRdb year 2020). The method behind the library was the immunoSEQ multiplex PCR assay. As stored in TCRdb, this immuneACCESS dataset retains in-frame rearrangements with V and J assigned. A fraction of the clones does not appear; measured against another copy, unresolved V genes explain less than half of the discrepancy, and the remainder lacks a known reason. This sample lists around 81,000 clones; approximately 80% were detected once. The top ten hold 10% to 15% of the sample. The specimen sequenced was peripheral blood. The source is a human donor in a cohort sampled during active COVID-19.

The chain joins TRBV28 to TRBJ2-7, with TRBD1 as a possible D gene (5 bases). CDR1 and CDR2 from the germline V gene are MDHEN and SYDVKM. V lost 3 bases and J lost 6, with 12 bases in between. The CDR3 totals 13 residues. The CDR3 reads CASSFRVRSEQYF. The CDR3 nucleotides are TGTGCCAGCAGTTTCAGGGTACGGAGCGAGCAGTACTTC.

The genes are TRBV3-1 (or the pseudogene TRBV3-2) and TRBJ2-1; 13 bases are a match to TRBD2. The V segment lost 0 bases and the J segment 8 bases; nucleotides outside the gene matches: 1. The V gene's germline CDR1 is LGHDT and CDR2 YNNKEL (reference sequence). The length of the CDR3 is 15 residues. The DNA of the CDR3 is TGTGCCAGCAGCCAAGATACTAGCGGGGGGGATGAGCAGTTCTTC. Its translation is CASSQDTSGGDEQFF.

This sequence joins TRBV2 and TRBJ2-3; 9 bases are a match to TRBD1. Trimming took 7 bases from V and 3 from J; bases not matched to a gene: 2. Per the germline V gene, CDR1 is SNHLY and CDR2 is FYNNEI. The CDR3 has 13 residues. CDR3 bases: TGTGCCAGCAACAGGGGGCAGACAGATACGCAGTATTTT. Amino acids: CASNRGQTDTQYF.

J is TRBJ1-2 and V is TRBV3-1 (or the pseudogene TRBV3-2), with 10 bases that match TRBD1. CDR1 and CDR2 from the germline V gene are LGHDT and YNNKEL (reference sequence). The CDR3 runs 16 residues. Losses at the gene ends were 2 bases for V and 2 bases for J; bases not matched to a gene: 5. CDR3 region: CASSQRDRGGNYGYTF. CDR3 DNA: TGTGCCAGCAGCCAACGGGACAGGGGAGGGAACTATGGCTACACCTTC.

The J gene is TRBJ1-4, the V gene TRBV15; D is unclear. Trimming left V 4 bases short and J 5 bases short, with 8 bases between. The germline gives CDR1 LNHNV, CDR2 YYDKDF (reference sequence). The CDR3 length is 13 residues. CDR3: CATSNVANEKLFF. The CDR3 DNA follows: TGTGCCACCAGCAATGTTGCGAATGAAAAACTGTTTTTT.

The J gene is TRBJ2-7, the V gene TRBV9; D might be TRBD1 (6 bases). Germline V gives CDR1 SGDLS, CDR2 YYNGEE. The CDR3 has 18 amino acids. V was pared by 4 bases and J by 3 bases, with 26 bases between. CDR3 region: CASSPGSPATGVFYEQYF. CDR3 bases: TGTGCCAGCAGCCCTGGATCCCCCGCGACAGGAGTATTCTACGAGCAGTACTTC.

The V gene is TRBV7-2, the J gene TRBJ2-7, with 8 bases aligning to TRBD1. Germline V gives CDR1 SGHTA, CDR2 FQGNSA. V lost 1 base, J lost 3 bases, and 5 bases stayed unmatched. The CDR3 totals 15 residues. The CDR3 sequence is CASSLVQGAIYEQYF. The CDR3, as DNA: TGTGCCAGCAGCTTAGTCCAGGGGGCGATCTACGAGCAGTACTTC.

The genes are TRBV30 and TRBJ2-3, with a possible D match to TRBD1 (5 bases). Trimming pared 7 bases from V and 0 bases from J, leaving 14 bases between. The CDR3 totals 14 residues. The germline V gene has CDR1 GTSNPN and CDR2 SVGIG (reference sequence). The chain's CDR3 is CASPFDRSTDTQYF. The CDR3, as DNA: TGTGCCTCTCCATTCGACAGAAGCACAGATACGCAGTATTTT.

This chain links TRBV9 with TRBJ2-3, with TRBD1 identical over 8 bases. The junction had 8 bases not matched to a gene; V was cut back by 5 bases and J by 3 bases. Per germline, CDR1 SGDLS and CDR2 YYNGEE. The CDR3 covers 15 residues. CDR3 nucleotide sequence: TGTGCCAGCAGTGCAATGGACAGGGAAACAGATACGCAGTATTTT. Its protein product is CASSAMDRETDTQYF.

This clone appeared a single time. The V call is TRBV28, the J call TRBJ1-1; D is ambiguous. CDR1 MDHEN and CDR2 SYDVKM come from the germline V gene. The CDR3 is 15 amino acids. V lost 7 bases to trimming and J lost 1 base, with 16 bases between them. The CDR3 region is CASNDTPLRNTEAFF. The CDR3 DNA is TGTGCCAGCAATGATACCCCACTGAGGAACACTGAAGCTTTCTTT.

V usage is TRBV29-1 and J usage is TRBJ1-2; the D gene is possibly TRBD1 (6 bases). Trimming removed 6 bases at V and 7 bases at J, with 18 bases between. This CDR3 comprises 13 residues. From germline, CDR1 is SQVTM and CDR2 ANQGSEA. DNA for the CDR3: TGCAGCGTCTCGGACAGTCGGCGGCGTGGCTACACCTTC. This translates into CSVSDSRRRGYTF. Full variable domain (missing parts from reference TRBV29-1 and TRBJ1-2): SAVISQKPSRDICQRGTSLTIQCQVDSQVTMMFWYRQQPGQSLTLIATANQGSEATYESGFVIDKFPISRPNLTFSTLTVSNMSPEDSSIYLCSVSDSRRRGYTFGSGTRLTVV.

The chain recombines TRBV19 with TRBJ2-2; D may be TRBD2 (6 bases). This CDR3 has 15 amino acids. Germline V gene data show CDR1 as LNHDA and CDR2 as SQIVND (reference sequence). V shed 6 bases and J shed 1 base, with 12 bases lying between them. CDR3 sequence reads: CASSTGTENTGELFF. The CDR3, as DNA: TGTGCCAGTAGCACCGGGACTGAGAACACCGGGGAGCTGTTTTTT.

The sample holds one count of this clone. This chain links TRBV10-3 with TRBJ2-2; D is perhaps TRBD1 (5 bases). Trimming removed 6 bases at V and 2 bases at J, with 10 bases between. The CDR3 totals 14 residues. Germline CDR1 reads ENHRY; CDR2 reads SYGVKD. The CDR3 loop reads CAIRPDSNTGELFF. The CDR3 DNA follows: TGTGCCATCAGACCCGACAGCAACACCGGGGAGCTGTTTTTT.

The chain combines TRBV9 with TRBJ2-4, with 9 bases that match TRBD1. The germline CDR1 and CDR2 sequences are SGDLS and YYNGEE. The CDR3 is 16 amino acids. After removal of 4 bases from V and 2 bases from J, the junction contained 7 bases not matched to a gene. The CDR3 here is CASSPRTGDPKNIQYF. CDR3 sequence (DNA): TGTGCCAGCAGCCCTCGGACAGGGGATCCCAAAAACATTCAGTACTTC.

V and J are TRBV6-5 and TRBJ2-4; the D gene is possibly TRBD2 (5 bases). CDR3 length: 13 amino acids. Trimming cost V 5 bases and J 4 bases, with 9 bases left between them. CDR1 is MNHEY and CDR2 is SVGAGI in the germline V gene. This chain's CDR3 is CASSQRGKNIQYF. CDR3 in DNA: TGTGCCAGCAGTCAACGCGGGAAAAACATTCAGTACTTC.

The count of this clone is one. This sequence joins TRBV7-2 and TRBJ2-3; 8 nucleotides match TRBD2. The germline CDR1 and CDR2 sequences are SGHTA and FQGNSA. CDR3 length: 16 residues. V was pared by 6 bases and J by 4 bases, with 12 bases of the junction left unmatched. In DNA form, the CDR3 reads TGTGCCAGCAGGGGCCCCGTGACTAGCGACTCAGATACGCAGTATTTT. Translated: CASRGPVTSDSDTQYF.

J is TRBJ1-1 and V is TRBV18; D uncertain. Germline V gene sequence: CDR1 KGHSH, CDR2 LQKENI. V was cut by 0 bases and J by 0 bases, with 14 bases left in between. The CDR3 spans 17 residues. The CDR3 spells CASSPPGKAGLNTEAFF. CDR3 nucleotide sequence: TGTGCCAGCTCACCACCGGGAAAAGCGGGATTGAACACTGAAGCTTTCTTT.